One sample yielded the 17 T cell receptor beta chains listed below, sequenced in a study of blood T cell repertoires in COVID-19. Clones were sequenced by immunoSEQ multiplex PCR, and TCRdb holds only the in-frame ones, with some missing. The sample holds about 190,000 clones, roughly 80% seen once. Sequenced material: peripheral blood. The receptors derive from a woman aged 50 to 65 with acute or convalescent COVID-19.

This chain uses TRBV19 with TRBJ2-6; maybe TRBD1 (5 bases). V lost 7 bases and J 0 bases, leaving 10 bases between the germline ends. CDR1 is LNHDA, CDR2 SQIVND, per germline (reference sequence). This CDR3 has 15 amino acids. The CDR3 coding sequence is TGTGCCAGTAAAAGGGGTCTCTCTGGGGCCAACGTCCTGACTTTC. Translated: CASKRGLSGANVLTF.

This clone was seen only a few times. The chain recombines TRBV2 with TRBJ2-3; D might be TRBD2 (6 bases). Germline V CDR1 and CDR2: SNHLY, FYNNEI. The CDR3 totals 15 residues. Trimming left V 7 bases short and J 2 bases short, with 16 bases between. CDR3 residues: CASKQGLRPTDTQYF. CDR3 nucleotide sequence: TGTGCCAGCAAGCAGGGACTTCGCCCCACAGATACGCAGTATTTT.

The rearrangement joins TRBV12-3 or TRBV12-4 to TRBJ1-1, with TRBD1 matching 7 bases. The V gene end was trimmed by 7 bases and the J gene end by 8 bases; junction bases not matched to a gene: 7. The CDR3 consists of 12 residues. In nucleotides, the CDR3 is TGTGCCAGCAAGGTAGCGACAGGGGAAGCTTTCTTT. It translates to CASKVATGEAFF.

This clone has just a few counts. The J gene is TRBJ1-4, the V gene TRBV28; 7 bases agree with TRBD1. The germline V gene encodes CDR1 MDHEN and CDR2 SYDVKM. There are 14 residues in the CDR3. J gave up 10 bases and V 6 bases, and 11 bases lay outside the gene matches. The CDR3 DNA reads TGTGCCAGCAGATCCCCGGGACAGCTTGGAAAACTGTTTTTT. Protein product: CASRSPGQLGKLFF.

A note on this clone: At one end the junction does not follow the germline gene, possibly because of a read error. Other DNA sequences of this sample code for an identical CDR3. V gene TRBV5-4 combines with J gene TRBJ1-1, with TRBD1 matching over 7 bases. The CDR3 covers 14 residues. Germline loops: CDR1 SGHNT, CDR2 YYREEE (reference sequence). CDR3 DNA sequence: TGTGCTAGCAGCTTGGGACAGCGGGACACTGAAGCTTTCTTT. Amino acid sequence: CASSLGQRDTEAFF.

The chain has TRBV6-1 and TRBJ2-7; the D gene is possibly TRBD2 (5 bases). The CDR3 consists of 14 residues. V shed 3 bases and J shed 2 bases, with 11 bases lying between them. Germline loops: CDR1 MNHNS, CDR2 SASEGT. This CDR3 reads CASSDRTVPYEQYF. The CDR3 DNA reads TGTGCCAGCAGTGATCGGACTGTGCCCTACGAGCAGTACTTC.

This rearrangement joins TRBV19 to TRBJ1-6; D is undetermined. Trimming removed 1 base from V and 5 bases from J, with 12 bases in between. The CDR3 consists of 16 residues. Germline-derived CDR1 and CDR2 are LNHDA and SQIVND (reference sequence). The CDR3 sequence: CASSIVTTRDNSPLHF. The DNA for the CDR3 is TGTGCCAGTAGTATAGTCACCACTCGCGATAATTCACCCCTCCACTTT.

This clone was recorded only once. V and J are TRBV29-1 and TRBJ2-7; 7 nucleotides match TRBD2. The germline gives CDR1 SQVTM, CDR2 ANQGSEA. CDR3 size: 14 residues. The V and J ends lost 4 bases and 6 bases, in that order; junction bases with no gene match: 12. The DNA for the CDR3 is TGCAGCGTTGCCCCCTTCGGCGGGAGAAGCGAGCAGTACTTC. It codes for CSVAPFGGRSEQYF.

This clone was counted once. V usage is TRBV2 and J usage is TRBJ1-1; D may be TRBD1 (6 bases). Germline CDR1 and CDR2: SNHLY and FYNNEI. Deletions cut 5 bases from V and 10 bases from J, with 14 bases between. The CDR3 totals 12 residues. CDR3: CASSSQGRRAFF. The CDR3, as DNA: TGTGCCAGCAGTTCACAGGGACGCAGAGCTTTCTTT. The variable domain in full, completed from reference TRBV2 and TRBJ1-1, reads EPEVTQTPSHQVTQMGQEVILRCVPISNHLYFYWYRQILGQKVEFLVSFYNNEISEKSEIFDDQFSVERPDGSNFTLKIRSTKLEDSAMYFCASSSQGRRAFFGQGTRLTVV.

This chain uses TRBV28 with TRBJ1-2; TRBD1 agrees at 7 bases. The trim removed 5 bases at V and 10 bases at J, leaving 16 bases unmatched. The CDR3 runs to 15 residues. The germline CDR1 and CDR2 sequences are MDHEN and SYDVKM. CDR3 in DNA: TGTGCCAGCAGTCCCTTCGTCGGAGGGGGCCGGGACTACACCTTC. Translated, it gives CASSPFVGGGRDYTF.

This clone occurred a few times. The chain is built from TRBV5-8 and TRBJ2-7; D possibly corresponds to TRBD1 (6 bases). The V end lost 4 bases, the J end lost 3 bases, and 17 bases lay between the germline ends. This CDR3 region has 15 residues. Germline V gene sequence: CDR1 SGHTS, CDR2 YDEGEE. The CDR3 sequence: CASSQTGIPLYEQYF. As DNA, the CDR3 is TGTGCCAGCAGCCAAACAGGGATTCCACTCTACGAGCAGTACTTC.

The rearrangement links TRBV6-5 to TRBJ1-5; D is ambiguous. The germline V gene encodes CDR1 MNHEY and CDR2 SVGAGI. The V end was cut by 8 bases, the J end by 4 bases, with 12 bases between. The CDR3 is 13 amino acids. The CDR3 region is CASGRNGNQPQHF. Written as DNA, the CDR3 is TGTGCCAGCGGGAGGAATGGAAATCAGCCCCAGCATTTT.

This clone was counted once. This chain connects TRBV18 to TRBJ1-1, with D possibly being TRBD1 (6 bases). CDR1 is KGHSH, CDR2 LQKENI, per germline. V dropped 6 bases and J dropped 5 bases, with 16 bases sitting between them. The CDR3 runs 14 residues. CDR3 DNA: TGTGCCAGCTCTCCTACAGGGTTCGGAACTGAAGCTTTCTTT. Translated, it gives CASSPTGFGTEAFF.

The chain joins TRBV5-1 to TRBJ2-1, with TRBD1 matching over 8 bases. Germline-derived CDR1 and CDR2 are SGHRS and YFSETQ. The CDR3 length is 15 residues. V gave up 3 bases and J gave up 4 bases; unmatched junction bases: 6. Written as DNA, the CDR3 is TGCGCCAGCAGCTCTGGACAGGGAAATTACAATGAGCAGTTCTTC. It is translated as CASSSGQGNYNEQFF.

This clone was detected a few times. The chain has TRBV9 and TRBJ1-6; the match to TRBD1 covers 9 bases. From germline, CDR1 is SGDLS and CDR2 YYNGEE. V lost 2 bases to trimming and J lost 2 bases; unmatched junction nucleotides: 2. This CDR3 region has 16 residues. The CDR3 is CASSVGTGTYNSPLHF. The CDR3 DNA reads TGTGCCAGCAGCGTCGGGACAGGGACCTATAATTCACCCCTCCACTTT.

CDR3 sequence reads: CASSGGASARETQYF. The DNA of the CDR3 is TGTGCCAGCAGCGGGGGGGCCTCTGCCCGGGAGACCCAGTACTTC. The chain is built from TRBV5-6 and TRBJ2-5, with TRBD2 as a possible D gene (7 bases). CDR1 and CDR2 from the germline V gene are SGHDT and YYEEEE. CDR3 size: 15 residues. Trimming stripped 4 bases from V and 5 bases from J, with 18 bases between. The full variable domain, rest sourced from reference TRBV5-6 and TRBJ2-5, is DAGVTQSPTHLIKTRGQQVTLRCSPKSGHDTVSWYQQALGQGPQFIFQYYEEEERQRGNFPDRFSGHQFPNYSSELNVNALLLGDSALYLCASSGGASARETQYFGPGTRLLVL.

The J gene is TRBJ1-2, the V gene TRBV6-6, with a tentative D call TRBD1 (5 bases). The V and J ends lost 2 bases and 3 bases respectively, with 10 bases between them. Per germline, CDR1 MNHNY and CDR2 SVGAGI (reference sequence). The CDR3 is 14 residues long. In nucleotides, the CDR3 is TGTGCCAGCAGTTACAACCCCAGGGACTATGGCTACACCTTC. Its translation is CASSYNPRDYGYTF.